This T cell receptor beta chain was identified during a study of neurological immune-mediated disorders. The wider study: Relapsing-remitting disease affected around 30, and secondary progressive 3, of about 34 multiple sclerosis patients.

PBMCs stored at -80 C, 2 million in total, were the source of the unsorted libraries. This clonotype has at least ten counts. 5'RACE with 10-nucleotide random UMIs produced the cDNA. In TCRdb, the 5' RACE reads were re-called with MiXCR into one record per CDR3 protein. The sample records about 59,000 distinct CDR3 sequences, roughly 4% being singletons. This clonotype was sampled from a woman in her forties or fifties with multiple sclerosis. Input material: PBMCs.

This CDR3 is CASSKATAAGGYTF. As DNA, the CDR3 is TGTGCCAGCAGCAAAGCGACGGCAGCTGGTGGCTACACCTTC. The rearrangement links TRBV21-1 to TRBJ1-2. TRBV21-1 is a pseudogene locus. The CDR3 runs to 14 residues.